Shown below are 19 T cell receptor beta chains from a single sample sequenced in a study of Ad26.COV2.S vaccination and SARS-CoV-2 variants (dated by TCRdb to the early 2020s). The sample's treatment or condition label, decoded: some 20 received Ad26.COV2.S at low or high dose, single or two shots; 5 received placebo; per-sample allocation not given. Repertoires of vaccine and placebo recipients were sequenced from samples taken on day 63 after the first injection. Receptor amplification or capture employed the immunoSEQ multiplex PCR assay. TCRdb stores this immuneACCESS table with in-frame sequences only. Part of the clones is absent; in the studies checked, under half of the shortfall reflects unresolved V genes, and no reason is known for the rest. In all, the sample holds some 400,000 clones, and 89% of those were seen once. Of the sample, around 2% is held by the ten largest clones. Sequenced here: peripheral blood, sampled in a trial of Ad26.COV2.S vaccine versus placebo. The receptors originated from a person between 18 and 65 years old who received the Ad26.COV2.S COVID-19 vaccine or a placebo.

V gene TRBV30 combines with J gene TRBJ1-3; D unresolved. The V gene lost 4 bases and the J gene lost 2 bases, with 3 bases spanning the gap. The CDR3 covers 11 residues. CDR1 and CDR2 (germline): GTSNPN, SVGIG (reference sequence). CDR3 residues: CAWTTGNTIYF. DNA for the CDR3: TGTGCCTGGACGACTGGAAACACCATATATTTT.

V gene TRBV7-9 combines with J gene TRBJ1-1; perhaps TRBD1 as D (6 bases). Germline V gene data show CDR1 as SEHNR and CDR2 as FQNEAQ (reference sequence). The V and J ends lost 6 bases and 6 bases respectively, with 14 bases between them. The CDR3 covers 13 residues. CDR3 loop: CASRLQGSAEAFF. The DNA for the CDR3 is TGTGCCAGCAGACTCCAGGGGTCCGCTGAAGCTTTCTTT.

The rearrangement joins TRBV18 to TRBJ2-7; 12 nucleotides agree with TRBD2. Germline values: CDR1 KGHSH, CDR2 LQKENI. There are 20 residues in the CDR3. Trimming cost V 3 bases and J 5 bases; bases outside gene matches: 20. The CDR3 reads CASSPVRLAGDGQARNEQYF. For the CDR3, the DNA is TGTGCCAGCTCACCCGTTCGACTAGCGGGAGATGGTCAGGCTCGGAACGAGCAGTACTTC.

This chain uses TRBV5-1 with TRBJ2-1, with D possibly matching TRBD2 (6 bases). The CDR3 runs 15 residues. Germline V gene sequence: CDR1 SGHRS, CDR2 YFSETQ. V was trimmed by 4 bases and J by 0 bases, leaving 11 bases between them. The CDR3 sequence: CASSALGSSYNEQFF. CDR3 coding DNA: TGCGCCAGCAGCGCCCTCGGGAGCTCCTACAATGAGCAGTTCTTC.

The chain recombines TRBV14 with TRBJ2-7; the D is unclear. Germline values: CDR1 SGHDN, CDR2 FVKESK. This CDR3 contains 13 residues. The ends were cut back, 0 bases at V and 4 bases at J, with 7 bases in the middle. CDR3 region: CASSQEVGYEQYF. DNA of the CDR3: TGTGCCAGCAGCCAAGAAGTTGGGTACGAGCAGTACTTC.

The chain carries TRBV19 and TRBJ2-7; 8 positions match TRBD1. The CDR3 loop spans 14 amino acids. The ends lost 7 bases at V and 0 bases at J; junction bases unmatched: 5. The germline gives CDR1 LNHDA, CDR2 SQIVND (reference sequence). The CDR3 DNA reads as TGTGCCAGTAAGACAGGGGCAAGCTCCTACGAGCAGTACTTC. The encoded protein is CASKTGASSYEQYF.

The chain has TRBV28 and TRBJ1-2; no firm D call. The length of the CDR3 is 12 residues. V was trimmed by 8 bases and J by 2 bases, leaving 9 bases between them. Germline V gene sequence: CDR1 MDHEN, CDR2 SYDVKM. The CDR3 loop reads CASQTGNYGYTF. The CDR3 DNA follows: TGTGCCAGCCAAACCGGGAACTATGGCTACACCTTC.

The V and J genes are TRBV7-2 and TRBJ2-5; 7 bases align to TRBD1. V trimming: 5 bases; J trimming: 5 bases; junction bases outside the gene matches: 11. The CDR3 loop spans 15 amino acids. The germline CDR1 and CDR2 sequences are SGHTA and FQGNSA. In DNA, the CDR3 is TGTGCCAGCAGCCCCGACAGGGTTTTCGGGGAGACCCAGTACTTC. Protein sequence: CASSPDRVFGETQYF. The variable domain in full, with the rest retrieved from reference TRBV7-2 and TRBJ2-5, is GAGVSQSPSNKVTEKGKDVELRCDPISGHTALYWYRQSLGQGLEFLIYFQGNSAPDKSGLPSDRFSAERTGGSVSTLTIQRTQQEDSAVYLCASSPDRVFGETQYFGPGTRLLVL.

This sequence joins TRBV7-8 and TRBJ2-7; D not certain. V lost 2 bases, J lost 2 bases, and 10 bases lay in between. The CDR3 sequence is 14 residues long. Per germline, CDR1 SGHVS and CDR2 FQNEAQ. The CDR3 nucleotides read TGTGCCAGCAGCTTAACCGGGCAAGCCTACGAGCAGTACTTC. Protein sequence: CASSLTGQAYEQYF. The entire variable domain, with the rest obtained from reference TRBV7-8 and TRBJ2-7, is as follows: GAGVSQSPRYKVAKRGQDVALRCDPISGHVSLFWYQQALGQGPEFLTYFQNEAQLDKSGLPSDRFFAERPEGSVSTLKIQRTQQEDSAVYLCASSLTGQAYEQYFGPGTRLTVT.

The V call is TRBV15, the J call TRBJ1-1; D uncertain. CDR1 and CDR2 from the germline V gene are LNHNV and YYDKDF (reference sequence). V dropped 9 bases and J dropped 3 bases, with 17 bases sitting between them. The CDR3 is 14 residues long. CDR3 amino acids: CATTVGRVDTEAFF. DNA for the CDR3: TGTGCCACGACCGTCGGTAGGGTTGACACTGAAGCTTTCTTT.

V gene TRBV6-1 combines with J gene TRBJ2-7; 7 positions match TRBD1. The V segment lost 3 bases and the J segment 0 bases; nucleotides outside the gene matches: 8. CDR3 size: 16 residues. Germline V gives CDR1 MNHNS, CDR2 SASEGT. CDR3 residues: CASSDPGQSLSYEQYF. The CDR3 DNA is TGTGCCAGCAGTGATCCGGGACAGAGTCTCTCCTACGAGCAGTACTTC.

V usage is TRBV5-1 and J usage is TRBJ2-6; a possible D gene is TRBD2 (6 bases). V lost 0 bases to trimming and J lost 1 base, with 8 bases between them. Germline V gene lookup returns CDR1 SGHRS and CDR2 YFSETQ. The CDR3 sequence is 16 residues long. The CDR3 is CASSLEAGSGANVLTF. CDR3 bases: TGCGCCAGCAGCTTGGAGGCGGGGTCTGGGGCCAACGTCCTGACTTTC.

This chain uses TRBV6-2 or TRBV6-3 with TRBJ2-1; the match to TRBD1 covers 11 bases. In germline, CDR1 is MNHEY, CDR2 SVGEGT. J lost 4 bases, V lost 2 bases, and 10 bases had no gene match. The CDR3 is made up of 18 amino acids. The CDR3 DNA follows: TGTGCCAGCAGTTACGATCTCCTCAGGGACAGGGGGTACAATGAGCAGTTCTTC. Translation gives CASSYDLLRDRGYNEQFF.

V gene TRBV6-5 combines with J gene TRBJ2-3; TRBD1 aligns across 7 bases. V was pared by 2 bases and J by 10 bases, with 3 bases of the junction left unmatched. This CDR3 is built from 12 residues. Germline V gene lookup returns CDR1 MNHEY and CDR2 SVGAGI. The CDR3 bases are TGTGCCAGCAGTTACAGGACAGGAGCGCAGTATTTT. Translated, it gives CASSYRTGAQYF.

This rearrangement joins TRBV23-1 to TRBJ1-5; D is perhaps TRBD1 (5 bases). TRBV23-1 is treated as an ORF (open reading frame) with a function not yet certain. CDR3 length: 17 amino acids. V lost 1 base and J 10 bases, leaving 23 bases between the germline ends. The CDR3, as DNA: TGCGCCAGCAGTCAATATGTCAGGGACCAGGGCTCTCTCCCCCAGCATTTT. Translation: CASSQYVRDQGSLPQHF.

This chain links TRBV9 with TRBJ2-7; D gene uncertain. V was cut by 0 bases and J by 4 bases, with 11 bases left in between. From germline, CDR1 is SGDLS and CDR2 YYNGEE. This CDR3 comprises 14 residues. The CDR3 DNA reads TGTGCCAGCAGCGTAGCTTTGGGGTTATACGAGCAGTACTTC. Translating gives CASSVALGLYEQYF.

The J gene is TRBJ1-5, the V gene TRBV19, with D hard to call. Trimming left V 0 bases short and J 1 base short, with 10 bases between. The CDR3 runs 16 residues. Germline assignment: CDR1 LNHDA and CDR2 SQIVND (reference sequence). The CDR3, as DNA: TGTGCCAGTAGTATAGATAGGCCAACCAGCAATCAGCCCCAGCATTTT. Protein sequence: CASSIDRPTSNQPQHF.

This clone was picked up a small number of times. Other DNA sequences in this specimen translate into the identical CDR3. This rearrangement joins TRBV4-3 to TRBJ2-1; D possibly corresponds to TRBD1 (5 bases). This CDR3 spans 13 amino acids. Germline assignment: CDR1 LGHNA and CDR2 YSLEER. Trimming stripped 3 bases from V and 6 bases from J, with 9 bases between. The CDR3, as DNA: TGCGCCAGCAGCCAGGACACAGGCAATGAGCAGTTCTTC. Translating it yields CASSQDTGNEQFF.

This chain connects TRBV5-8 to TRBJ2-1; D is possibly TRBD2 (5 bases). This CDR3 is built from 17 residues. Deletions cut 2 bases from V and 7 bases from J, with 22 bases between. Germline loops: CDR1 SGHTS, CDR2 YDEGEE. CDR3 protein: CASSFKDFPRVVNEQFF. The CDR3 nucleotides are TGTGCCAGCAGCTTCAAGGACTTCCCGAGGGTTGTGAATGAGCAGTTCTTC.